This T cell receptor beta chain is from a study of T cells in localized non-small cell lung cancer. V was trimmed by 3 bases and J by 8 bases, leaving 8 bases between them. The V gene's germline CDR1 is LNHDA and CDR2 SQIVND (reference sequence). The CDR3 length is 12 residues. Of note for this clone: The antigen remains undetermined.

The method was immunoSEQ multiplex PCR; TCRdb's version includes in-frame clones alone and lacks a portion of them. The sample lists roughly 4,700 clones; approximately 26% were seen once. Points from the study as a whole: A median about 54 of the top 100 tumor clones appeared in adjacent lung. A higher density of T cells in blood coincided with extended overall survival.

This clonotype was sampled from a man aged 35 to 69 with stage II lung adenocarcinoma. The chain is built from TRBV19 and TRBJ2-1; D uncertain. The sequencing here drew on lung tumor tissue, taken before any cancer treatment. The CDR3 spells CASSMWVDEQFF. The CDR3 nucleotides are TGTGCCAGTAGTATGTGGGTAGATGAGCAGTTCTTC.